The clone carrying this T cell receptor (beta chain) occurred many times. Its antigen is not identified. TCRdb re-called the RT-PCR reads with MiXCR, one entry per CDR3 protein. The sample lists hundreds of thousands of distinct CDR3 sequences; about 25% were seen once. The sample originates from a study of response to subunit inactivated influenza vaccine. General study findings and limits: Seasonal influenza vaccination, on each occasion, was suggested by the authors to recruit few new T cells.

The germline gives CDR1 MNHEY, CDR2 SVGAGI. With 0 bases clipped from V and 4 bases from J, the junction kept 4 bases outside the gene matches. CDR3 length: 16 residues. This sequence originates from a man between 45 and 60 years old who received an inactivated influenza vaccine. Source: CD4+ T cells sorted from PBMCs, taken approximately 5 days after vaccination. The V and J genes are TRBV6-5 and TRBJ2-1; TRBD2 matches 9 bases. Here the CDR3 reads CASSYSTSGKYNEQFF. DNA of the CDR3: TGTGCCAGCAGTTACTCGACTAGCGGAAAGTACAATGAGCAGTTCTTC.